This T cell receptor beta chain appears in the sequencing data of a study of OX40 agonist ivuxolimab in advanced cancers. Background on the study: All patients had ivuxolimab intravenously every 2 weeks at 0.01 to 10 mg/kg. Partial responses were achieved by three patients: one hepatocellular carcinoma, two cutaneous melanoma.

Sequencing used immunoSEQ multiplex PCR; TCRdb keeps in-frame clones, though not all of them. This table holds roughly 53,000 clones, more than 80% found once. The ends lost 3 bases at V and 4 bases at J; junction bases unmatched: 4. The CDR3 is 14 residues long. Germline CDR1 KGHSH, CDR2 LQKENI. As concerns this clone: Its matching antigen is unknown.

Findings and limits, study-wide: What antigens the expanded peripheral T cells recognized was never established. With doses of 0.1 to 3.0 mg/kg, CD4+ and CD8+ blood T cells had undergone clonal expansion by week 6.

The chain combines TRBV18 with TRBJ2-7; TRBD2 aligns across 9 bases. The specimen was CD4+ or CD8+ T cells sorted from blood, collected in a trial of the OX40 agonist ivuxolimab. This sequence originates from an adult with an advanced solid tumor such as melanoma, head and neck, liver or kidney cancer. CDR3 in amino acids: CASSPGLARYEQYF. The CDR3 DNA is TGTGCCAGCTCACCGGGACTAGCTAGGTACGAGCAGTACTTC.